The present entry profiles one T cell receptor beta chain with its context. What it binds is not known. Germline V gene sequence: CDR1 SGHTA, CDR2 FQGTGA. This CDR3 contains 14 residues. Trimming left V 2 bases short and J 5 bases short, with 9 bases between. The sample originates from a study of cytomegalovirus exposure and HLA in healthy donors. In the study overall: The 100 to 150 validation repertoires, a later analysis reported, used the same platform as the roughly 660 repertoires from the first cohort.

Clones were sequenced by immunoSEQ multiplex PCR, and TCRdb holds only the in-frame ones, with some missing. This sample has around 100,000 clones; 85% occur once, and the top ten carry more than 20%. Study conclusions and caveats: Diagnosis of cytomegalovirus status made by the classifier reportedly showed high specificity and sensitivity. The dataset shows that most TCR sequences were rare, while some public TCRs occurred in many donors. It was found in a later analysis that first-cohort TCR clusters tended to co-occur in the 100 to 150 validation repertoires.

The sample consisted of PBMCs. The TCR comes from a man between 18 and 29 years old in good health and CMV-seropositive. V gene TRBV7-3 combines with J gene TRBJ2-2, with a weak D call TRBD1 (7 bases). CDR3 coding DNA: TGTGCCAGCAGCTTATCAGGGGGGACCGGGGAGCTGTTTTTT. Its translation is CASSLSGGTGELFF.